This TCR beta chain was obtained from a study of T-cell memory formation after mild COVID-19. MiXCR was run by TCRdb on the 5' RACE reads, yielding one entry per CDR3 protein. The table shows 150,000 to 200,000 distinct CDR3 sequences, with about a fifth occurring only once. V shed 4 bases and J shed 6 bases, with 13 bases lying between them. This CDR3 region has 14 residues. CDR1 and CDR2 from the germline V gene are SGDLS and YYNGEE. In regard to this clonotype: Its target is unknown.

Points from the study as a whole: CD4+ contracting clones lay mainly in CM and EM, CD8+ ones in EMRA.

What was sequenced was PBMCs or a T cell subset sorted from them (not recorded which). The V call is TRBV9, the J call TRBJ2-2, with D possibly matching TRBD2 (5 bases). The receptor's source is an adult woman who had mild COVID-19 (a few samples of this study predate the infection). Cell type and time point are not known. For the CDR3, the DNA is TGTGCCAGCAGCATCCTTGCGGGTGCCGGGGAGCTGTTTTTT. Protein: CASSILAGAGELFF. Full variable domain (remainder filled in from reference TRBV9 and TRBJ2-2): DSGVTQTPKHLITATGQRVTLRCSPRSGDLSVYWYQQSLDQGLQFLIQYYNGEERAKGNILERFSAQQFPDLHSELNLSSLELGDSALYFCASSILAGAGELFFGEGSRLTVL.